This T cell receptor (beta chain) was sequenced for a study of pediatric ulcerative colitis. Overall study findings and caveats: Rectal repertoires separated controls, mild-moderate and acute severe colitis. Compared with controls, ulcerative colitis showed greater blood-rectum clone sharing.

The assay was run at survey level. Assay: immunoSEQ multiplex PCR; the TCRdb copy retains only in-frame clones and omits some. Of tens of thousands of clones listed, 70% to 90% were seen once; the top ten hold under 3.5%. The CDR3 has 15 residues. The V gene's germline CDR1 is SGHTA and CDR2 FQGNSA. Trimming stripped 2 bases from V and 1 base from J, with 12 bases between. This clone was seen a single time. What it recognizes is unknown. This clonotype originated in a boy between 10 and 17 years old with severe ulcerative colitis. Sequencing was performed on blood. The chain carries TRBV7-2 and TRBJ2-7, with TRBD1 as a possible D gene (5 bases). The CDR3 sequence is CASSLSPDNSYEQYF. CDR3 nucleotides: TGTGCCAGCAGCTTAAGCCCGGACAATTCCTACGAGCAGTACTTC.